These T cell receptor beta chains were read from a single sample in a study of T cell responses to AZD1222 COVID-19 vaccine. Generated by immunoSEQ multiplex PCR, the TCRdb table keeps only in-frame clones and is missing some. This table has over 130,000 clones, about 89% appearing once. Sequenced here: peripheral blood, sampled on day 0 of AZD1222 vaccination. Source of these receptors: an adult in good health. Both conserved end residues are part of each CDR3. D genes are given only for firm matches.

v_call,j_call,d_call,cdr3_aa
TRBV15,TRBJ2-2,TRBD1,CATSRGDRVETGELFF
TRBV12-3/TRBV12-4,TRBJ1-2,NA,CASSFSGPRGYTF
TRBV27,TRBJ1-1,NA,CASSLAPTSEAFF
TRBV7-9,TRBJ1-2,NA,CASSLGPLGYTF
TRBV9,TRBJ1-2,TRBD1,CASSVSLTGTGGANGYTF
TRBV5-1,TRBJ2-4,NA,CASSLGTLAKNIQYF
TRBV15,TRBJ2-1,TRBD2,CATSRSGVSYNEQFF
TRBV6-5,TRBJ1-5,TRBD1,CASSTGQESQPQHF
TRBV9,TRBJ1-2,TRBD1,CASSAGGSYGYTF
TRBV18,TRBJ1-1,NA,CASSPSRDTEAFF
TRBV12-3/TRBV12-4,TRBJ1-2,TRBD1,CASSVRGDYGYTF
TRBV24-1,TRBJ2-1,NA,CATSRDSNEQFF
TRBV6-1,TRBJ2-7,NA,CASSEGFGFYEQYF
TRBV7-8,TRBJ2-1,NA,CASSLSVLNNEQFF
TRBV7-8,TRBJ1-2,NA,CASSPGNYGYTF
TRBV28,TRBJ1-1,NA,CASSLGGEWTEAFF
TRBV20-1,TRBJ2-3,NA,CSASAPPKGDTQYF
TRBV11-2,TRBJ1-2,NA,CASSLLGGNYGYTF
TRBV7-9,TRBJ2-7,TRBD1,CASSVRDRSSYEQYF
TRBV7-7,TRBJ2-1,TRBD2,CASSLGLARNNEQFF
TRBV5-1,TRBJ1-4,NA,CASSFRGEKLFF
TRBV27,TRBJ2-7,TRBD1,CASSAFGQAYEQYF
TRBV13,TRBJ2-1,NA,CASSLVATGLNNEQFF
TRBV10-2,TRBJ2-7,NA,CASNRKADSYEQYF
TRBV7-9,TRBJ1-2,TRBD1,CASSLALGRGAYGYTF
TRBV7-3,TRBJ2-3,TRBD2,CASSLSSGRDSDTQYF
TRBV29-1,TRBJ2-3,TRBD2,CSGTGGSTDTQYF